This T cell receptor (beta chain) stems from a study of CD8+CD57+ T cells in acquired aplastic anemia. Study-level information: Researchers reported that healthy donors averaged about 10.8 million reads for CD4+ cells.

CDR3 length: 16 residues. Germline values: CDR1 SGHTA, CDR2 FQGNSA. V lost 5 bases and J lost 4, with 20 bases in between. Ten or more counts support this clonotype. Antigen specificity is unknown. Points from the study as a whole: Roughly 30 sequences, all CD8+ CDR3, were shared between patients and controls. The CD8+ Simpson's diversity of patients and controls was not significantly different.

The TCR beta profiling, which covered VDJ combination and CDR3 sequence, was carried out using genomic DNA as the template. TCRdb processed the reads anew with MiXCR; each CDR3 protein has one entry. Among roughly 420,000 distinct CDR3 sequences listed, around 72% were seen once. The clonotype originates from a human donor in good health, serving as a control. The gene calls are TRBV7-2 and TRBJ1-2; D may be TRBD1 (5 bases). The sequenced sample consisted of sorted CD4+, CD8+, or CD8+CD57+ T cells (not recorded which) from PBMCs. The CDR3 nucleotides read TGTGCCAGCAGCGGGACCGGGGCGACAGCCATCTATGGCTACACCTTC. It encodes CASSGTGATAIYGYTF.